The following is a T cell receptor (beta chain) sequence with its context. A multiplex PCR was run with 60 Vbeta primers and 13 Jbeta primers. TCRdb's copy holds only in-frame clones and misses some; the assay was immunoSEQ multiplex PCR. The table has about 140,000 clones, more than 70% seen once. These data belong to a study of cytomegalovirus exposure and HLA in healthy donors. Donors had nominal health at sampling but likely had unrecorded immune exposures. The sample was PBMCs. The clonotype originates from a man aged 40-50 years in good health and CMV-seronegative.

Written as DNA, the CDR3 is TGTGCCAGCAGCCCGCGGACAGGGAACACTGAAGCTTTCTTT. Translating it yields CASSPRTGNTEAFF. The J gene is TRBJ1-1, the V gene TRBV11-2; 7 nucleotides line up with TRBD1. The V and J ends lost 5 bases and 1 base, in that order; junction bases with no gene match: 4. Germline values: CDR1 SGHAT, CDR2 FQNNGV. The CDR3 is made up of 14 amino acids.